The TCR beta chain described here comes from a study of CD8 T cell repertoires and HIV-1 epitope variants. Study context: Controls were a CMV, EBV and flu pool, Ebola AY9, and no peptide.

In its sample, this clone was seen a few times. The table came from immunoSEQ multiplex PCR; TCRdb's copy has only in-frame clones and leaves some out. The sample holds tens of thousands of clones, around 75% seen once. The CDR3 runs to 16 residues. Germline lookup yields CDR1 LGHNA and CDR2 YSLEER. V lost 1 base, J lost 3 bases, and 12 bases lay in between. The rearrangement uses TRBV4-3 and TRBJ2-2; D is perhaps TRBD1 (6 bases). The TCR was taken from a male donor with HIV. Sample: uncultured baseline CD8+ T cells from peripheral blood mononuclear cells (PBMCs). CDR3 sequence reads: CASSQGGGSHTGELFF. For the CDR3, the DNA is TGCGCCAGCAGCCAAGGTGGGGGCTCCCACACCGGGGAGCTGTTTTTT.